This passage covers 28 T cell receptor beta chains from one sample sequenced in a study of cytomegalovirus exposure and HLA in healthy donors. Generated by immunoSEQ multiplex PCR, the TCRdb table keeps only in-frame clones and is missing some. The sample lists 120,000 or so clones, around 90% occurring once. The sample was PBMCs. Receptors were obtained from a woman younger than 35 in good health and CMV-seronegative.

The chain uses TRBV5-1 and TRBJ2-7, with TRBD1 matching over 7 bases. Germline lookup yields CDR1 SGHRS and CDR2 YFSETQ. Trimming removed 4 bases from V and 2 bases from J; junction bases left unmatched: 12. The CDR3 has 16 amino acids. The DNA of the CDR3 is TGCGCCAGCAGCGTTGGGGACAGCTCCCTTCCCTACGAGCAGTACTTC. It yields the protein CASSVGDSSLPYEQYF.

This chain links TRBV7-9 with TRBJ2-5; D is possibly TRBD1 (6 bases). The CDR3 is 13 amino acids. CDR1 and CDR2 from the germline V gene are SEHNR and FQNEAQ (reference sequence). Trimming cost V 5 bases and J 2 bases, with 9 bases left between them. CDR3 protein: CASSIGQQETQYF. The CDR3 DNA follows: TGTGCCAGCAGCATCGGACAGCAAGAGACCCAGTACTTC. Full variable domain (outside the CDR3, taken from reference TRBV7-9 and TRBJ2-5): DTGVSQNPRHKITKRGQNVTFRCDPISEHNRLYWYRQTLGQGPEFLTYFQNEAQLEKSRLLSDRFSAERPKGSFSTLEIQRTEQGDSAMYLCASSIGQQETQYFGPGTRLLVL.

The rearrangement joins TRBV7-8 to TRBJ1-1; 11 bases are a match to TRBD1. J gave up 3 bases and V 4 bases, and 7 bases lay outside the gene matches. Per germline, CDR1 SGHVS and CDR2 FQNEAQ. The CDR3 consists of 16 residues. The CDR3 reads CASSSRTGGIDTEAFF. The DNA of the CDR3 is TGTGCCAGCAGCTCCCGGACAGGGGGCATAGACACTGAAGCTTTCTTT.

The chain joins TRBV9 to TRBJ2-2; possibly TRBD2 for D (5 bases). Germline loops: CDR1 SGDLS, CDR2 YYNGEE. V was clipped by 4 bases and J by 3 bases, with 13 bases between them. The CDR3 totals 15 residues. In DNA form, the CDR3 reads TGTGCCAGCAGCCCCCGGCGGGTAGACACCGGGGAGCTGTTTTTT. This encodes CASSPRRVDTGELFF.

CDR3 protein: CASSEGGSPYEQYF. The CDR3 DNA reads TGCGCCAGCAGTGAGGGGGGGTCGCCCTACGAGCAGTACTTC. The chain carries TRBV10-1 and TRBJ2-7, with D perhaps matching TRBD2 (6 bases). The CDR3 runs to 14 residues. Germline values: CDR1 WNHNN, CDR2 SYGVQD (reference sequence). Trimming left V 2 bases short and J 2 bases short, with 10 bases between.

J is TRBJ2-2 and V is TRBV5-1; a possible D gene is TRBD2 (5 bases). The CDR3 runs 15 residues. The V gene's germline CDR1 is SGHRS and CDR2 YFSETQ. V lost 3 bases and J 0 bases, leaving 9 bases between the germline ends. CDR3 sequence reads: CASSSGGPNTGELFF. The CDR3 DNA sequence: TGCGCCAGCAGCTCAGGCGGGCCGAACACCGGGGAGCTGTTTTTT.

This clone has just a few counts. V usage is TRBV9 and J usage is TRBJ2-5; D remains ambiguous. Germline CDR1 is SGDLS and CDR2 is YYNGEE. Trimming cost V 7 bases and J 2 bases, with 9 bases left between them. The CDR3 extends over 12 amino acids. The CDR3 sequence is CASGAEQETQYF. The CDR3 DNA is TGTGCCAGCGGAGCAGAGCAAGAGACCCAGTACTTC.

This rearrangement joins TRBV18 to TRBJ1-4; D is uncertain. Germline CDR1 is KGHSH and CDR2 is LQKENI. V was cut by 3 bases and J by 2 bases, with 13 bases left in between. This CDR3 comprises 16 residues. This CDR3 reads CASSPSLETTNEKLFF. As DNA, the CDR3 is TGTGCCAGCTCACCGTCTCTTGAGACTACTAATGAAAAACTGTTTTTT.

The CDR3: CASSRDRLYSNQPQHF. Written as DNA, the CDR3 is TGTGCCAGTAGTAGAGACAGACTGTATAGCAATCAGCCCCAGCATTTT. This sequence joins TRBV19 and TRBJ1-5, with a tentative D call TRBD1 (5 bases). CDR1 LNHDA and CDR2 SQIVND come from the germline V gene (reference sequence). CDR3 size: 16 residues. The V end lost 4 bases, the J end lost 0 bases, and 13 bases lay between the germline ends.

The V call is TRBV15, the J call TRBJ2-1; D is unclear. The CDR3 totals 17 residues. Germline values: CDR1 LNHNV, CDR2 YYDKDF (reference sequence). Trimming left V 0 bases short and J 6 bases short, with 18 bases between. CDR3 loop: CATSRDFWPSYLNEQFF. The DNA for the CDR3 is TGTGCCACCAGCAGAGATTTTTGGCCTAGTTATCTCAATGAGCAGTTCTTC.

The rearrangement uses TRBV15 and TRBJ2-7; D is uncertain. V lost 0 bases to trimming and J lost 4 bases, with 7 bases between them. The germline CDR1 and CDR2 sequences are LNHNV and YYDKDF (reference sequence). The CDR3 contains 13 residues. CDR3 DNA: TGTGCCACCAGCAGAGAATCGAGATACGAGCAGTACTTC. Translation: CATSRESRYEQYF.

The J gene is TRBJ2-2, the V gene TRBV6-1; D might be TRBD2 (7 bases). CDR1 and CDR2 from the germline V gene are MNHNS and SASEGT. V was clipped by 3 bases and J by 5 bases, with 13 bases between them. This CDR3 is built from 15 residues. DNA for the CDR3: TGTGCCAGCAGTGAGTTCGGGGGGCCAACCGGGGAGCTGTTTTTT. It codes for CASSEFGGPTGELFF.

The chain combines TRBV6-1 with TRBJ1-1; weak D call: TRBD1 (6 bases). The CDR3 covers 17 residues. Trimming left V 2 bases short and J 0 bases short, with 16 bases between. Germline loops: CDR1 MNHNS, CDR2 SASEGT. The CDR3 DNA reads as TGTGCCAGCAGTGAATATCACAGGGATTTATTGAACACTGAAGCTTTCTTT. This translates into CASSEYHRDLLNTEAFF.

This clone was observed a single time. This chain links TRBV29-1 with TRBJ2-3, with D possibly being TRBD2 (5 bases). The V end lost 3 bases, the J end lost 3 bases, and 13 bases lay between the germline ends. The germline gives CDR1 SQVTM, CDR2 ANQGSEA. The CDR3 length is 14 residues. CDR3 region: CSVEITRGTDTQYF. As DNA, the CDR3 is TGCAGCGTTGAGATAACTAGAGGTACAGATACGCAGTATTTT.

This clone was observed a few times. The chain carries TRBV12-5 and TRBJ2-5; 8 bases are shared with TRBD2. Trimming removed 3 bases from V and 0 bases from J; junction bases left unmatched: 6. The CDR3 has 16 residues. Germline V gives CDR1 LGHNT, CDR2 FRNRAP. For the CDR3, the DNA is TGTGCTAGTGGTTTAGGAAGCGGGGGAAACCAAGAGACCCAGTACTTC. It translates to CASGLGSGGNQETQYF. The variable domain in full, completed from reference TRBV12-5 and TRBJ2-5, reads DARVTQTPRHKVTEMGQEVTMRCQPILGHNTVFWYRQTMMQGLELLAYFRNRAPLDDSGMPKDRFSAEMPDATLATLKIQPSEPRDSAVYFCASGLGSGGNQETQYFGPGTRLLVL.

This clone was counted a few times. J is TRBJ2-7 and V is TRBV11-2; possibly TRBD1 for D (6 bases). Germline V CDR1 and CDR2: SGHAT, FQNNGV. V was shortened by 1 base and J by 0 bases, with 10 bases between the two germline ends. The CDR3 spans 15 residues. This CDR3 is CASSLGQEYSYEQYF. As DNA, the CDR3 is TGTGCCAGCAGCTTAGGACAGGAGTACTCCTACGAGCAGTACTTC.

The V call is TRBV7-8, the J call TRBJ1-1; 9 bases are shared with TRBD1. The CDR3 totals 13 residues. CDR1 is SGHVS, CDR2 FQNEAQ, per germline. Trimming took 5 bases from V and 5 from J; bases not matched to a gene: 3. The CDR3 here is CASSRGTGTEAFF. As DNA, the CDR3 is TGTGCCAGCAGCAGGGGGACAGGGACTGAAGCTTTCTTT.

V gene TRBV2 combines with J gene TRBJ2-7, with TRBD1 matching over 10 bases. CDR1 and CDR2 from the germline V gene are SNHLY and FYNNEI. The CDR3 length is 14 residues. With 7 bases clipped from V and 2 bases from J, the junction kept 5 bases outside the gene matches. CDR3 sequence: CASTGQGVAYEQYF. Here the CDR3 DNA reads TGTGCCAGCACTGGACAGGGGGTCGCCTACGAGCAGTACTTC.

The chain has TRBV11-2 and TRBJ1-2, with D unclear. Per the germline V gene, CDR1 is SGHAT and CDR2 is FQNNGV. This CDR3 is built from 14 residues. V gave up 1 base and J gave up 4 bases, with 10 bases separating them. The DNA for the CDR3 is TGTGCCAGCAGCTTAGGGGTTAGCCTCTATGGCTACACCTTC. Translating it yields CASSLGVSLYGYTF.

V and J are TRBV11-3 and TRBJ2-5, with 13 bases lining up with TRBD2. Germline trimming cut 3 bases from V and 5 bases from J; bases unmatched to any gene: 9. The CDR3 length is 17 residues. Germline values: CDR1 SGHNT, CDR2 YENEEA. The chain's CDR3 is CASSFYVLAGGLETQYF. CDR3 in DNA: TGTGCCAGCAGCTTTTATGTACTAGCGGGAGGGCTCGAGACCCAGTACTTC.

The CDR3 is CASSSRTSGYNEQFF. The CDR3 nucleotides are TGTGCCAGCAGCTCCAGGACTAGCGGGTACAATGAGCAGTTCTTC. The gene calls are TRBV11-3 and TRBJ2-1, with 11 bases aligning to TRBD2. V lost 4 bases and J lost 4; bases outside the gene matches: 3. Germline V gene data show CDR1 as SGHNT and CDR2 as YENEEA. The CDR3 extends over 15 amino acids.

This clone was counted between two and nine times. This rearrangement joins TRBV7-9 to TRBJ2-7; TRBD2 aligns across 11 bases. Per the germline V gene, CDR1 is SEHNR and CDR2 is FQNEAQ (reference sequence). The ends lost 5 bases at V and 6 bases at J; junction bases unmatched: 12. The CDR3 runs 16 residues. The DNA for the CDR3 is TGTGCCAGCAGCCTACCTCAACTAGCGGGAGACTCCGAGCAGTACTTC. Its protein is CASSLPQLAGDSEQYF.

This CDR3 reads CAISEPSEQETQYF. In DNA form, the CDR3 reads TGTGCCATCAGTGAGCCGAGCGAACAAGAGACCCAGTACTTC. This chain connects TRBV10-3 to TRBJ2-5; D unresolved. Looked up from germline, CDR1 is ENHRY and CDR2 is SYGVKD. The CDR3 covers 14 residues. The V end was cut by 2 bases, the J end by 2 bases, with 9 bases between.

This chain links TRBV7-8 with TRBJ2-7; D remains ambiguous. Looked up from germline, CDR1 is SGHVS and CDR2 is FQNEAQ. The length of the CDR3 is 15 residues. Between the trimmed V and J ends, which lost 4 bases and 4 bases, there was a span of 17 bases. CDR3 region: CASSYLRSRPYEQYF. The CDR3 nucleotides read TGTGCCAGCAGCTACCTACGGTCCCGCCCTTACGAGCAGTACTTC.

This chain connects TRBV29-1 to TRBJ1-1; 7 bases align to TRBD1. Germline CDR1 and CDR2: SQVTM and ANQGSEA. V shed 5 bases and J 1 base; nucleotides not matched to a gene: 7. This CDR3 comprises 14 residues. Here the CDR3 reads CSVRQGRQNTEAFF. The CDR3 DNA is TGCAGCGTTCGACAGGGCCGGCAGAACACTGAAGCTTTCTTT.

The rearrangement uses TRBV2 and TRBJ2-4; 8 nucleotides line up with TRBD2. There are 16 residues in the CDR3. V was clipped by 5 bases and J by 0 bases; unmatched bases: 6. The germline gives CDR1 SNHLY, CDR2 FYNNEI. The CDR3 sequence: CASSQGLALAKNIQYF. The DNA of the CDR3 is TGTGCCAGCAGTCAAGGACTAGCTCTAGCCAAAAACATTCAGTACTTC. Using reference TRBV2 and TRBJ2-4 for the parts outside the CDR3, the full variable domain is EPEVTQTPSHQVTQMGQEVILRCVPISNHLYFYWYRQILGQKVEFLVSFYNNEISEKSEIFDDQFSVERPDGSNFTLKIRSTKLEDSAMYFCASSQGLALAKNIQYFGAGTRLSVL.

This clone was detected once. V and J are TRBV15 and TRBJ1-1; D ambiguous. Trimming took 1 base from V and 5 from J, leaving 8 bases between them. Germline CDR1 and CDR2: LNHNV and YYDKDF (reference sequence). This CDR3 has 13 amino acids. The CDR3 DNA follows: TGTGCCACCAGCAGAGGGCCCCGAACTGAAGCTTTCTTT. Its protein is CATSRGPRTEAFF.

The chain joins TRBV5-4 to TRBJ2-2; 8 positions agree with TRBD2. The CDR3 sequence is 15 residues long. The V segment lost 4 bases and the J segment 2 bases; nucleotides outside the gene matches: 4. The germline V gene encodes CDR1 SGHNT and CDR2 YYREEE (reference sequence). CDR3 nucleotide sequence: TGTGCCAGCAGCCCGACTAGCGTTAACACCGGGGAGCTGTTTTTT. Protein product: CASSPTSVNTGELFF.